This TCR beta chain appears in the sequencing data of a study of shared clonotypes between healthy human individuals. Across several immunoSEQ plates, the genomic DNA of each subset was split evenly. Sorted subsets were amplified in replicate PCRs using around 220 ng DNA, roughly 30,000 T cell genomes. Repertoires were generated with immunoSEQ multiplex PCR, while TCRdb's copy carries only in-frame clones and drops some. The repertoire includes about 2.3 million clones, 90% to 95% of them detected once, and approximately 0.4% sits in the top ten. This CDR3 spans 14 amino acids. V dropped 10 bases and J dropped 4 bases, with 17 bases sitting between them. Germline V gene data show CDR1 as SGHTA and CDR2 as FQGNSA. The study's findings and limits: The study found lower generation probabilities in non-shared clonotypes than in those shared by all four donors. Shared clonotypes: roughly 4.5% naive CD4, around 3.7% naive CD8, 2.3% memory CD4, approximately 0.41% memory CD8.

Note on this clone: What it recognizes is unknown.

Sequenced input: naive CD4+ T cells from PBMCs. Subset specified: CD45RA+ positively selected. This TCR was recovered from a man aged 18 to 30 in good health. Some clones in this sample may be carry-over from other donors' samples. The chain combines TRBV7-2 with TRBJ2-1; D gene uncertain. The CDR3 DNA is TGTGCCACCGCACGAACACGTGGGTACAATGAGCAGTTCTTC. Its translation is CATARTRGYNEQFF. The entire variable domain, with the rest obtained from reference TRBV7-2 and TRBJ2-1, is as follows: GAGVSQSPSNKVTEKGKDVELRCDPISGHTALYWYRQSLGQGLEFLIYFQGNSAPDKSGLPSDRFSAERTGGSVSTLTIQRTQQEDSAVYLCATARTRGYNEQFFGPGTRLTVL.